The clone carrying this T cell receptor beta chain was observed a single time. Its antigen is unidentified. This entry comes from a study of T cell responses to AZD1222 COVID-19 vaccine. Study-wide points: Nearly half of spike-specific TCRs reportedly target variant regions that are unmutated in the B.1.351 and B.1.1.7 variants. Scientists sampled the repertoires only once the peak T cell response had passed.

The CDR3 consists of 13 residues. The V gene's germline CDR1 is SGHRS and CDR2 YFSETQ. Trimming took 0 bases from V and 11 from J, leaving 12 bases between them. The repertoire was sequenced with immunoSEQ multiplex PCR; TCRdb's copy has only in-frame clones and lacks some. The sample lists under 130,000 clones, just under 95% occurring once. This receptor was taken from an adult in good health. The starting material was peripheral blood, obtained on day 0 of AZD1222 vaccination. The V call is TRBV5-1, the J call TRBJ1-5; possible D gene TRBD1, 6 bases. The chain's CDR3 is CASSLDPTGAQHF. Here the CDR3 DNA reads TGCGCCAGCAGCTTGGACCCGACAGGAGCCCAGCATTTT.